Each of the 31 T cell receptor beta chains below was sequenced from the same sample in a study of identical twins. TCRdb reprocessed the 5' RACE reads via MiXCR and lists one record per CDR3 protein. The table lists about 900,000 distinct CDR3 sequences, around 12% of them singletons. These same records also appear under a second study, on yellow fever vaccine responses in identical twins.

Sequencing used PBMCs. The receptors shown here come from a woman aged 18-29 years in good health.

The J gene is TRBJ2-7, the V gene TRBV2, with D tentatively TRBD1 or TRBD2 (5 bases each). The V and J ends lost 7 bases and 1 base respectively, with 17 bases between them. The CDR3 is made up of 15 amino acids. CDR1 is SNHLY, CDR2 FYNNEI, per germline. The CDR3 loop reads CASKGGRDPSYEQYF. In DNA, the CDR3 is TGTGCCAGCAAGGGCGGCAGGGACCCTTCCTACGAGCAGTACTTC. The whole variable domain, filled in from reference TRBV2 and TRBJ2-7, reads EPEVTQTPSHQVTQMGQEVILRCVPISNHLYFYWYRQILGQKVEFLVSFYNNEISEKSEIFDDQFSVERPDGSNFTLKIRSTKLEDSAMYFCASKGGRDPSYEQYFGPGTRLTVT.

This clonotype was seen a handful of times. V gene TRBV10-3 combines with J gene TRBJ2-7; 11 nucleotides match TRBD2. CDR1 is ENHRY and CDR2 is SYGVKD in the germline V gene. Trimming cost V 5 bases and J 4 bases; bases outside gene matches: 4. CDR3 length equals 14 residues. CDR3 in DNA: TGTGCCATCAGTCAGGGACTAGCGGCATACGAGCAGTACTTC. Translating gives CAISQGLAAYEQYF.

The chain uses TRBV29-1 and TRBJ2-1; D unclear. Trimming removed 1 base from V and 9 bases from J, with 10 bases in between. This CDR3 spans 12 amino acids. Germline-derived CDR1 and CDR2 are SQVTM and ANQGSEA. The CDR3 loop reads CSVEVGSSEQFF. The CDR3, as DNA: TGCAGCGTTGAAGTAGGGTCAAGTGAGCAGTTCTTC.

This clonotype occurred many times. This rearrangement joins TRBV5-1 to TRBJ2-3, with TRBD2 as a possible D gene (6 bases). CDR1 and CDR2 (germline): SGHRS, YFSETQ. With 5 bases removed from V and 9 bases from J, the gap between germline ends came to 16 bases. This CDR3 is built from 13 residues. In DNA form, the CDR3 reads TGCGCCAGCAGTCGGGACTCCGTCGGAACGCAGTATTTT. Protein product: CASSRDSVGTQYF.

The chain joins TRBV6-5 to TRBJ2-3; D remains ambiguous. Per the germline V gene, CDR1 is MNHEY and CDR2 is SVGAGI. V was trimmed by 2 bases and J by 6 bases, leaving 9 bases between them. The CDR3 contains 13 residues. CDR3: CASSYLGRDTQYF. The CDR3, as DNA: TGTGCCAGCAGTTACCTTGGTCGGGATACGCAGTATTTT.

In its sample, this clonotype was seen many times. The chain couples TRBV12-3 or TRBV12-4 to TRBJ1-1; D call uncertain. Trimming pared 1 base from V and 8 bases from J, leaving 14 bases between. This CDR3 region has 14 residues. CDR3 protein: CASSLVVPQTEAFF. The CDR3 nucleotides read TGTGCCAGCAGTTTAGTGGTCCCACAGACGGAAGCTTTCTTT.

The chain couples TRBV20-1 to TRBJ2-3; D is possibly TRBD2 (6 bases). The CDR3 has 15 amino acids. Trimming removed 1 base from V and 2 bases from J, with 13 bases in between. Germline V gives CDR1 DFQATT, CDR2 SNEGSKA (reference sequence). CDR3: CSARAGTSNTDTQYF. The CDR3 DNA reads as TGCAGTGCTAGAGCCGGGACTTCAAACACAGATACGCAGTATTTT.

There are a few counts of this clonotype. CDR3 nucleotide sequence: TGTGCCAGCAGCACCCGGACTAGGAAAAAAGAGACCCAGTACTTC. It translates to CASSTRTRKKETQYF. The J gene is TRBJ2-5, the V gene TRBV28; 7 bases map to TRBD2. From germline, CDR1 is MDHEN and CDR2 SYDVKM. J was trimmed by 3 bases and V by 6 bases; bases with no gene match: 10. CDR3 length equals 15 residues. The whole variable domain, remainder taken from reference TRBV28 and TRBJ2-5, is DVKVTQSSRYLVKRTGEKVFLECVQDMDHENMFWYRQDPGLGLRLIYFSYDVKMKEKGDIPEGYSVSREKKERFSLILESASTNQTSMYLCASSTRTRKKETQYFGPGTRLLVL.

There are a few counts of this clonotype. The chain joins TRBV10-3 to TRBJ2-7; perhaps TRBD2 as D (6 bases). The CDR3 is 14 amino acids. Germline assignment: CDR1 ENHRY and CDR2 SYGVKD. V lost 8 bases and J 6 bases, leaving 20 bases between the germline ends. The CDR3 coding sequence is TGTGCCATCGGGCCTAGCGAAAAATGGGGCGAGCAGTACGTC. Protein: CAIGPSEKWGEQYV.

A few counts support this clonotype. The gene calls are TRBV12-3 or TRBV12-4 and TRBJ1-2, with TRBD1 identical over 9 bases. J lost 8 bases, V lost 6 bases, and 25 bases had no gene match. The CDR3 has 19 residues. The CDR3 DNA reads TGTGCCAGCAGCCCAATTATTCTGGCTGGGGACAGGGATAGTGAAGGCTACACCTTC. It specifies CASSPIILAGDRDSEGYTF.

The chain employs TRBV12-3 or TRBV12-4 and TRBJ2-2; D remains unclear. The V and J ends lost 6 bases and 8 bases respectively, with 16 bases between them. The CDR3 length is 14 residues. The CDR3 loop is CASSPGWAGGELFF. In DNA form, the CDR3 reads TGTGCCAGCAGCCCCGGTTGGGCTGGGGGGGAGCTGTTTTTT.

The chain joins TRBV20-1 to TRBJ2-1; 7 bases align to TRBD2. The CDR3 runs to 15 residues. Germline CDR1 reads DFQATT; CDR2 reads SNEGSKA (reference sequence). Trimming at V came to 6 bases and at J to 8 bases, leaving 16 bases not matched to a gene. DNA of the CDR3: TGCAGTGCCACCTTAGCGGGCCCCCCCCCGGATGAGCAGTTCTTC. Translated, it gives CSATLAGPPPDEQFF.

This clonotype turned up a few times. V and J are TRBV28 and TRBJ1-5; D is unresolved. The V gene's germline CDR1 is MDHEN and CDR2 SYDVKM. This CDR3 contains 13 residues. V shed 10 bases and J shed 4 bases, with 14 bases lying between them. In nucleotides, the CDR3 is TGTGCCACGACGCGGGGAAATAATCAGCCCCAGCATTTT. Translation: CATTRGNNQPQHF.

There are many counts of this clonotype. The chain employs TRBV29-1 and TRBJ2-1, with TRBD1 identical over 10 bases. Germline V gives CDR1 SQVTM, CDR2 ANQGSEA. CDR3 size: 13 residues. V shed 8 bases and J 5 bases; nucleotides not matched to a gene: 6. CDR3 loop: CSSRDRGHNEQFF. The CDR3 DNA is TGCAGCTCCCGGGACAGGGGCCACAATGAGCAGTTCTTC.

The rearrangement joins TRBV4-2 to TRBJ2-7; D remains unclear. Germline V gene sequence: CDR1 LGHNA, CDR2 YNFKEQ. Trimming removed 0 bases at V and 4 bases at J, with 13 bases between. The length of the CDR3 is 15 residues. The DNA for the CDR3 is TGTGCCAGCAGCCAAGAAGGGTCTTGGGCGTACGAGCAGTACGTC. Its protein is CASSQEGSWAYEQYV.

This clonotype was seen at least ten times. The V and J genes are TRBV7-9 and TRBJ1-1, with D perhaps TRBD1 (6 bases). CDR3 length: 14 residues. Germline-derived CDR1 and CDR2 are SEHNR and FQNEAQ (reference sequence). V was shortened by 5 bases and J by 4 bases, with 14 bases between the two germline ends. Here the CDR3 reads CASSPPGVGTEAFF. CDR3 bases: TGTGCCAGCAGCCCCCCAGGGGTGGGCACTGAAGCTTTCTTT.

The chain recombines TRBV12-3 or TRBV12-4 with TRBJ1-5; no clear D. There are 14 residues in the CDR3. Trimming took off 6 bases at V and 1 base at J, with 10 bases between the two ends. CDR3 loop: CASSPSVSNQPQHF. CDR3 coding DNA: TGTGCCAGCAGCCCTTCAGTAAGCAATCAGCCCCAGCATTTT.

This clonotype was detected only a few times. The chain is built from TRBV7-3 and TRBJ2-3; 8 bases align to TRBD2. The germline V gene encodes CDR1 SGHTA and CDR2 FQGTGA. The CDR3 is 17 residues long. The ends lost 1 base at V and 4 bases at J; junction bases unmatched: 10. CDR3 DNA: TGTGCCAGCAGCTTAATAGGGACTGGCGGGAGGCCAGATACGCAGTATTTT. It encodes CASSLIGTGGRPDTQYF.

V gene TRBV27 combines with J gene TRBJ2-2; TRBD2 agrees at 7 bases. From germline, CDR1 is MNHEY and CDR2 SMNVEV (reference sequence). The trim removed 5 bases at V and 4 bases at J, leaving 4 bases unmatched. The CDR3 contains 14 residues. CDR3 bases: TGTGCCAGCAGTAAACTAGCGTCCACCGGGGAGCTGTTTTTT. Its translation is CASSKLASTGELFF.

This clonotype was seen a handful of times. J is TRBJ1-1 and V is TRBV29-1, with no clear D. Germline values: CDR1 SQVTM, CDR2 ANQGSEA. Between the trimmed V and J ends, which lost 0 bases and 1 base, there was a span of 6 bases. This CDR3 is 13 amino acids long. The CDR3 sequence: CSVEDWSNTEAFF. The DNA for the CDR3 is TGCAGCGTTGAAGATTGGTCGAACACTGAAGCTTTCTTT.

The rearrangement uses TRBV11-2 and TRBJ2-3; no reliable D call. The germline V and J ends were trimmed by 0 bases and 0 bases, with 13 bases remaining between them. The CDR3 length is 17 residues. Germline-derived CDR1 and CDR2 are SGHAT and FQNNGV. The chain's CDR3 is CASSLDRTRASTDTQYF. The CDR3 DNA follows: TGTGCCAGCAGCTTAGATCGTACCCGGGCTAGCACAGATACGCAGTATTTT.

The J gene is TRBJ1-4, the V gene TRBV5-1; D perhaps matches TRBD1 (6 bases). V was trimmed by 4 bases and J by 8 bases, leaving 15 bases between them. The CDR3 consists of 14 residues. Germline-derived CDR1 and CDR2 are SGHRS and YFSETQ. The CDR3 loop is CASSKGGTREKLFF. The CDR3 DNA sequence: TGCGCCAGCAGCAAAGGGGGGACGAGGGAAAAACTGTTTTTT.

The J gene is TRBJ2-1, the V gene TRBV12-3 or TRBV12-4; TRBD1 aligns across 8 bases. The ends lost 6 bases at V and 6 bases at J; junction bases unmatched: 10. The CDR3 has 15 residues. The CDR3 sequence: CASSLQGGLRNEQFF. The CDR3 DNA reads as TGTGCCAGCAGCCTACAGGGGGGCTTGCGCAATGAGCAGTTCTTC.

The DNA of the CDR3 is TGTGCCAGCAGCCCTCCTGGGCGGGAGGCCAACGAGCAGTACTTC. The encoded protein is CASSPPGREANEQYF. The rearrangement joins TRBV4-2 to TRBJ2-7; the match to TRBD2 covers 8 bases. Trimming cost V 4 bases and J 5 bases; bases outside gene matches: 10. This CDR3 has 15 residues. Germline V gene lookup returns CDR1 LGHNA and CDR2 YNFKEQ.

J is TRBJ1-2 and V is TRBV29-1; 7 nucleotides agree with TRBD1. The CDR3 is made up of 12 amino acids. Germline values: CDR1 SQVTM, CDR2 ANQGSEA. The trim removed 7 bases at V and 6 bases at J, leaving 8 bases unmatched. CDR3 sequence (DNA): TGCAGCGCCTTAACAGGGGACGATGGCTACACCTTC. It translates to CSALTGDDGYTF.

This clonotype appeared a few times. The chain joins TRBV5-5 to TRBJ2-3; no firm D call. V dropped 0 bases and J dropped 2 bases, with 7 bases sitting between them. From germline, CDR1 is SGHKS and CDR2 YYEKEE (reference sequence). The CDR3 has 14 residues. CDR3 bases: TGTGCCAGCAGCTTGGCCCAGGTCACAGATACGCAGTATTTT. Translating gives CASSLAQVTDTQYF.

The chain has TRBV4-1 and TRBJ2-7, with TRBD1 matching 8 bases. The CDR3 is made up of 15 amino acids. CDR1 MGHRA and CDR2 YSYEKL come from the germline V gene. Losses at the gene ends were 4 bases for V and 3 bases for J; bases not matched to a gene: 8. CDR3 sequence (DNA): TGCGCCAGCAGCCCCGGGCAGGGGGCTGTCTACGAGCAGTACTTC. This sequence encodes CASSPGQGAVYEQYF.

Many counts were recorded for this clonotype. CDR3 protein: CASSDPAGALDTGELFF. CDR3 DNA sequence: TGTGCCAGCAGTGACCCCGCGGGAGCGTTGGACACCGGGGAGCTGTTTTTT. This rearrangement joins TRBV12-3 or TRBV12-4 to TRBJ2-2; 7 bases agree with TRBD2. The CDR3 runs to 17 residues. The junction had 12 bases not matched to a gene; V was cut back by 5 bases and J by 3 bases.

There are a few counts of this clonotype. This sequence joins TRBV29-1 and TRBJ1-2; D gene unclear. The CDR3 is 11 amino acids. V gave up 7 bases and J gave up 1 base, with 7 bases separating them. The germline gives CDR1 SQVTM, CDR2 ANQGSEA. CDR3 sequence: CSAALNYGYTF. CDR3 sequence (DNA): TGCAGCGCCGCCCTTAACTATGGCTACACCTTC.

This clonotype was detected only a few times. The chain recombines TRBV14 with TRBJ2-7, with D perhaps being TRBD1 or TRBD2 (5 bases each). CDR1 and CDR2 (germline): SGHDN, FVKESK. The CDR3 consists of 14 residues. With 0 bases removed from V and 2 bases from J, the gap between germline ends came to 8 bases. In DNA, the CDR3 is TGTGCCAGCAGCCAAGACCAGGGACCCTACGAGCAGTACTTC. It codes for CASSQDQGPYEQYF.

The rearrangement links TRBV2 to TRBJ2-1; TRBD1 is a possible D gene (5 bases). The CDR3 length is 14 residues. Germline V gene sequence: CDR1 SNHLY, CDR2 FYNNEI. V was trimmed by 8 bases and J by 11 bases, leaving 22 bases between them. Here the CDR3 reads CASLGQTSSGKQFF. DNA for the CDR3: TGTGCCAGCCTTGGACAAACGTCGTCCGGTAAGCAGTTCTTC.